One and the same sample provided the 14 T cell receptor beta chains below, sequenced in a study of blood T cell repertoires in COVID-19. Sequencing was performed with immunoSEQ multiplex PCR; in TCRdb, only in-frame clones are kept and a portion is missing. The repertoire consists of just over 90,000 clones, with 80% occurring once and the leading ten covering approximately 15%. Input material: peripheral blood. The receptors were sampled from a human donor in a cohort sampled during active COVID-19.

V is TRBV28 and J is TRBJ1-2; D call uncertain. Germline lookup yields CDR1 MDHEN and CDR2 SYDVKM. V was shortened by 5 bases and J by 3 bases, with 7 bases between the two germline ends. The CDR3 runs to 12 residues. The CDR3 region is CASSDTYYGYTF. The DNA for the CDR3 is TGTGCCAGCAGTGACACGTACTATGGCTACACCTTC.

This chain joins TRBV19 and TRBJ2-1, with 9 positions matching TRBD2. The germline gives CDR1 LNHDA, CDR2 SQIVND (reference sequence). Trimming took 5 bases from V and 3 from J; bases not matched to a gene: 8. This CDR3 is built from 16 residues. Here the CDR3 reads CASSFSGGTIYNEQFF. The CDR3 DNA reads TGTGCCAGTAGTTTTAGCGGGGGTACAATCTACAATGAGCAGTTCTTC. Full variable domain (outside the CDR3, taken from reference TRBV19 and TRBJ2-1): DGGITQSPKYLFRKEGQNVTLSCEQNLNHDAMYWYRQDPGQGLRLIYYSQIVNDFQKGDIAEGYSVSREKKESFPLTVTSAQKNPTAFYLCASSFSGGTIYNEQFFGPGTRLTVL.

The CDR3 DNA sequence: TGTGCCAGCAGCCACGGGGACAGGGGGCTCTACGAGCAGTACTTC. Its translation is CASSHGDRGLYEQYF. The chain uses TRBV14 and TRBJ2-7, with 12 bases that match TRBD1. The germline V gene has CDR1 SGHDN and CDR2 FVKESK. The V and J ends lost 3 bases and 3 bases, in that order; junction bases with no gene match: 3. This CDR3 comprises 15 residues.

V usage is TRBV5-6 and J usage is TRBJ1-2, with 7 bases identical to TRBD1. Germline V gene sequence: CDR1 SGHDT, CDR2 YYEEEE. The CDR3 spans 15 residues. V trimming: 0 bases; J trimming: 6 bases; junction bases outside the gene matches: 8. CDR3 nucleotide sequence: TGTGCCAGCAGCTTGGCCGCCCTAGGGGGCGATGGCTACACCTTC. Translated, it gives CASSLAALGGDGYTF. The variable domain in full, with the rest retrieved from reference TRBV5-6 and TRBJ1-2, is DAGVTQSPTHLIKTRGQQVTLRCSPKSGHDTVSWYQQALGQGPQFIFQYYEEEERQRGNFPDRFSGHQFPNYSSELNVNALLLGDSALYLCASSLAALGGDGYTFGSGTRLTVV.

The V and J genes are TRBV6-5 and TRBJ1-6; TRBD1 is a possible D gene (6 bases). The V gene's germline CDR1 is MNHEY and CDR2 SVGAGI. CDR3 length: 15 residues. The V end was cut by 5 bases, the J end by 3 bases, with 11 bases between. The chain's CDR3 is CASSIDRSYNSPLHF. For the CDR3, the DNA is TGTGCCAGCAGTATTGACAGGAGCTATAATTCACCCCTCCACTTT.

The CDR3 coding sequence is TGTGCCAGCAGTTCGTACAATGAGCAGTTCTTC. Its translation: CASSSYNEQFF. The rearrangement links TRBV28 to TRBJ2-1; D unresolved. The CDR3 loop spans 11 amino acids. Germline assignment: CDR1 MDHEN and CDR2 SYDVKM. V lost 4 bases, J lost 4 bases, and 2 bases lay in between.

The chain combines TRBV7-7 with TRBJ2-5; 13 bases align to TRBD2. The CDR3 spans 15 residues. Per germline, CDR1 SSHAT and CDR2 FNYEAQ (reference sequence). Trimming cost V 5 bases and J 4 bases; bases outside gene matches: 4. In DNA form, the CDR3 reads TGTGCCAGCAGCCCCCGGACTAGCGGGAGAGAGACCCAGTACTTC. Translated, it gives CASSPRTSGRETQYF.

The chain uses TRBV3-1 (or the pseudogene TRBV3-2) and TRBJ2-3, with 7 bases identical to TRBD1. The junction had 5 bases not matched to a gene; V was cut back by 3 bases and J by 2 bases. Germline assignment: CDR1 LGHDT and CDR2 YNNKEL (reference sequence). The CDR3 contains 15 residues. The CDR3: CASSQQGVSTDTQYF. The DNA of the CDR3 is TGTGCCAGCAGCCAGCAGGGGGTTTCCACAGATACGCAGTATTTT.

V usage is TRBV5-1 and J usage is TRBJ1-6; TRBD1 agrees at 8 bases. With V trimmed by 0 bases and J by 5 bases, 4 bases remained unmatched. Germline CDR1 reads SGHRS; CDR2 reads YFSETQ. The CDR3 sequence is 16 residues long. CDR3 region: CASSLVVTGDNSPLHF. The CDR3 DNA reads as TGCGCCAGCAGCTTGGTGGTGACAGGGGATAATTCACCCCTCCACTTT.

This chain connects TRBV27 to TRBJ2-7, with 8 bases that match TRBD1. V lost 0 bases to trimming and J lost 10 bases; unmatched junction nucleotides: 5. Germline loops: CDR1 MNHEY, CDR2 SMNVEV (reference sequence). The length of the CDR3 is 13 residues. The CDR3 DNA reads TGTGCCAGCAGTTTATCGGTGGGACAGGTCCAGTACTTC. Translated: CASSLSVGQVQYF.

Here the CDR3 DNA reads TGTGCCAGCAGCACCTCCCCTAGCGGGGGGACCCAGTACTTC. The encoded protein is CASSTSPSGGTQYF. The chain is built from TRBV11-2 and TRBJ2-5; 10 bases line up with TRBD2. The CDR3 length is 14 residues. CDR1 is SGHAT, CDR2 FQNNGV, per germline. V shed 5 bases, J shed 7 bases, and the junction held 7 bases outside the gene matches.

The rearrangement joins TRBV28 to TRBJ1-2; D is unclear. The V and J ends lost 10 bases and 6 bases respectively, with 18 bases between them. The CDR3 sequence is 13 residues long. The germline V gene encodes CDR1 MDHEN and CDR2 SYDVKM. This chain's CDR3 is CATRLSVSNGYTF. In nucleotides, the CDR3 is TGTGCCACCCGGTTGAGCGTCAGTAATGGCTACACCTTC.

CDR3 sequence: CASSVQGAYNEQFF. The CDR3 DNA reads TGTGCCAGCAGTGTACAGGGGGCTTACAATGAGCAGTTCTTC. V gene TRBV2 combines with J gene TRBJ2-1; 9 positions agree with TRBD1. The V gene's germline CDR1 is SNHLY and CDR2 FYNNEI. The CDR3 consists of 14 residues. Trimming took 4 bases from V and 4 from J; bases not matched to a gene: 2.

The chain links TRBV5-4 to TRBJ1-5; tentatively, D is TRBD1 (6 bases). This CDR3 comprises 13 residues. Per the germline V gene, CDR1 is SGHNT and CDR2 is YYREEE (reference sequence). V was trimmed by 4 bases and J by 3 bases, leaving 8 bases between them. The CDR3 sequence: CASSRDTNQPQHF. CDR3 DNA sequence: TGTGCCAGCAGCCGGGACACCAATCAGCCCCAGCATTTT.